This T cell receptor (beta chain) comes out of a study of blood T cell repertoires in COVID-19. Whole-study context: T cells, B-cell-depleted T cells, or PBMCs supplied cDNA or gDNA.

Original processing notes: Researchers report that nucleated cell counts were estimated from reference gene primer amplification. Clones were read by immunoSEQ multiplex PCR, and TCRdb kept only the in-frame ones, dropping some. D and trimming come from the DNA, and the V and J calls and clone size come from that table. The sample includes 100,000 to 140,000 clones, around 88% of them seen just once. Sequenced material: peripheral blood. This TCR was recovered from a man aged 45-60 years with active or convalescent COVID-19.

The CDR3 loop is CASSQDTGEGDTQYF. The CDR3 region has the DNA TGCGCCAGCAGCCAAGATACAGGGGAAGGAGATACGCAGTATTTT. V and J are TRBV4-3 and TRBJ2-3; 7 bases map to TRBD1. V was clipped by 0 bases and J by 5 bases; unmatched bases: 5. The CDR3 runs 15 residues. Germline V gene sequence: CDR1 LGHNA, CDR2 YSLEER.